The next 25 T cell receptor beta chains were all read from a single sample in a study of blood T cell repertoires in COVID-19. Measured with immunoSEQ multiplex PCR; TCRdb has only the in-frame clones, and not every one. This table has roughly 250,000 clones, roughly 87% appearing once. Sequencing was carried out using peripheral blood. These receptors were obtained from a man aged 60-69 years who had recovered from COVID-19.

CDR3 protein: CASSLGLTHEQYF. CDR3 nucleotides: TGTGCCAGCAGCCTCGGACTAACCCACGAGCAGTACTTC. This rearrangement joins TRBV13 to TRBJ2-7; weak D call: TRBD2 (6 bases). The CDR3 runs 13 residues. Deletions cut 5 bases from V and 5 bases from J, with 13 bases between. Germline CDR1 is PRHDT and CDR2 is FYEKMQ (reference sequence).

This chain connects TRBV5-4 to TRBJ1-2; maybe TRBD1 (5 bases). The germline V gene has CDR1 SGHNT and CDR2 YYREEE (reference sequence). The CDR3 length is 16 residues. V was trimmed by 2 bases and J by 4 bases, leaving 18 bases between them. The CDR3 nucleotides read TGTGCCAGCAGCTTCAGGGCCCAAGGGCCCGCCTATGGCTACACCTTC. This encodes CASSFRAQGPAYGYTF.

The chain couples TRBV19 to TRBJ1-3; 7 nucleotides line up with TRBD1. V lost 5 bases, J lost 0 bases, and 4 bases stayed unmatched. The CDR3 loop spans 15 amino acids. The germline CDR1 and CDR2 sequences are LNHDA and SQIVND (reference sequence). Here the CDR3 DNA reads TGTGCCAGTAGTGAAGGGGGCTTCTCTGGAAACACCATATATTTT. This translates into CASSEGGFSGNTIYF.

The rearrangement links TRBV2 to TRBJ1-4; TRBD1 aligns across 7 bases. The length of the CDR3 is 14 residues. Germline CDR1 is SNHLY and CDR2 is FYNNEI. With V trimmed by 6 bases and J by 3 bases, 4 bases remained unmatched. The CDR3 spells CASRGGASNEKLFF. The CDR3 DNA is TGTGCCAGCAGAGGGGGCGCGTCTAATGAAAAACTGTTTTTT.

The chain carries TRBV11-3 and TRBJ1-2; a possible D gene is TRBD1 (5 bases). Trimming removed 4 bases from V and 2 bases from J, with 11 bases in between. The CDR3 has 14 residues. Germline lookup yields CDR1 SGHNT and CDR2 YENEEA. CDR3 coding DNA: TGTGCCAGCAGCTCCTCGGGGGGGAACTATGGCTACACCTTC. It codes for CASSSSGGNYGYTF.

This clone was detected only a few times. The chain combines TRBV5-1 with TRBJ2-7; TRBD1 matches at 10 bases. The germline V gene encodes CDR1 SGHRS and CDR2 YFSETQ. V gave up 4 bases and J gave up 6 bases; unmatched junction bases: 7. The CDR3 consists of 14 residues. CDR3 sequence reads: CASSQGQGIGEQYF. The CDR3 bases are TGCGCCAGCAGCCAGGGACAGGGGATAGGCGAGCAGTACTTC.

V usage is TRBV5-1 and J usage is TRBJ1-5; D unresolved. Germline loops: CDR1 SGHRS, CDR2 YFSETQ. V was shortened by 0 bases and J by 0 bases, with 7 bases between the two germline ends. The CDR3 totals 15 residues. CDR3 bases: TGCGCCAGCAGCTTGGGTTCTTATAGCAATCAGCCCCAGCATTTT. Its protein is CASSLGSYSNQPQHF.

The gene calls are TRBV5-1 and TRBJ1-6; D might be TRBD1 (6 bases). CDR3 length: 13 residues. Germline CDR1 SGHRS, CDR2 YFSETQ. The germline V and J ends were trimmed by 5 bases and 10 bases, with 13 bases remaining between them. In DNA, the CDR3 is TGCGCCAGCAGAAGTACAGGGTTCTCACCCCTCCACTTT. It encodes CASRSTGFSPLHF. Combining the CDR3 with reference TRBV5-1 and TRBJ1-6 gives the whole variable domain KAGVTQTPRYLIKTRGQQVTLSCSPISGHRSVSWYQQTPGQGLQFLFEYFSETQRNKGNFPGRFSGRQFSNSRSEMNVSTLELGDSALYLCASRSTGFSPLHFGNGTRLTVT.

The V and J genes are TRBV7-9 and TRBJ1-2, with a weak D call TRBD1 (6 bases). The CDR3 is 15 residues long. The germline V gene encodes CDR1 SEHNR and CDR2 FQNEAQ (reference sequence). V gave up 5 bases and J gave up 8 bases, with 21 bases separating them. DNA for the CDR3: TGTGCCAGCAGCCCCGAGACAGGATTCCTGGGGGGCTACACCTTC. It codes for CASSPETGFLGGYTF.

The V call is TRBV7-2, the J call TRBJ1-1, with 9 bases that match TRBD1. V lost 1 base to trimming and J lost 4 bases; unmatched junction nucleotides: 4. Per the germline V gene, CDR1 is SGHTA and CDR2 is FQGNSA. The CDR3 spans 15 residues. The CDR3 sequence: CASSLVTGGFTEAFF. CDR3 coding DNA: TGTGCCAGCAGCTTAGTTACAGGGGGCTTCACTGAAGCTTTCTTT.

This chain uses TRBV6-5 with TRBJ1-3, with D maybe TRBD1 (6 bases). The CDR3 spans 13 residues. Trimming shortened V by 10 bases and J by 0 bases, and 10 bases separated the two germline ends. The germline V gene has CDR1 MNHEY and CDR2 SVGAGI. CDR3 in DNA: TGTGCCACGGGACAAAGCTCTGGAAACACCATATATTTT. Its protein product is CATGQSSGNTIYF.

This clone was detected ten times or more. The chain carries TRBV3-1 (or the pseudogene TRBV3-2) and TRBJ1-1, with 8 bases identical to TRBD1. V shed 3 bases and J 8 bases; nucleotides not matched to a gene: 2. The CDR3 runs to 12 residues. Germline loops: CDR1 LGHDT, CDR2 YNNKEL (reference sequence). The CDR3 DNA sequence: TGTGCCAGCAGCCAGCAGGGGGCCGAAGCTTTCTTT. It translates to CASSQQGAEAFF.

The chain joins TRBV5-1 to TRBJ2-7; D is unresolved. The germline CDR1 and CDR2 sequences are SGHRS and YFSETQ. The CDR3 has 14 residues. The V and J ends lost 0 bases and 3 bases respectively, with 10 bases between them. For the CDR3, the DNA is TGCGCCAGCAGCTTGGGCCATCAACTCTACGAGCAGTACTTC. The encoded protein is CASSLGHQLYEQYF.

The gene calls are TRBV24-1 and TRBJ2-2; D possibly corresponds to TRBD1 (5 bases). This CDR3 region has 14 residues. The germline gives CDR1 KGHDR, CDR2 SFDVKD. V lost 9 bases, J lost 6 bases, and 16 bases lay in between. Here the CDR3 reads CATGPPGIAGELFF. The DNA for the CDR3 is TGTGCCACCGGCCCTCCAGGGATCGCCGGGGAGCTGTTTTTT.

In its sample, this clone was seen a few times. The rearrangement joins TRBV7-2 to TRBJ1-2; the match to TRBD1 covers 8 bases. The CDR3 spans 15 residues. V shed 3 bases, J shed 7 bases, and the junction held 10 bases outside the gene matches. Germline V gives CDR1 SGHTA, CDR2 FQGNSA. The CDR3 DNA sequence: TGTGCCAGCAGCTTCCCTAATGGACAGGGTTTTGGCTACACCTTC. It encodes CASSFPNGQGFGYTF.

This clone was seen a handful of times. The genes are TRBV19 and TRBJ1-5, with 9 bases identical to TRBD1. J was trimmed by 10 bases and V by 3 bases; bases with no gene match: 10. The germline CDR1 and CDR2 sequences are LNHDA and SQIVND (reference sequence). This CDR3 region has 15 residues. In nucleotides, the CDR3 is TGTGCCAGTAGTATCGGACAGGGGCCCTCCTTTCCCCAGCATTTT. Translation gives CASSIGQGPSFPQHF.

The chain has TRBV6-6 and TRBJ1-2; D is ambiguous. The CDR3 extends over 14 amino acids. CDR1 and CDR2 from the germline V gene are MNHNY and SVGAGI (reference sequence). With 2 bases removed from V and 1 base from J, the gap between germline ends came to 8 bases. This CDR3 reads CASSYGQVNYGYTF. CDR3 nucleotide sequence: TGTGCCAGCAGTTACGGGCAGGTTAACTATGGCTACACCTTC.

The V and J genes are TRBV3-1 (or the pseudogene TRBV3-2) and TRBJ1-3, with no clear D. Per germline, CDR1 LGHDT and CDR2 YNNKEL (reference sequence). V was pared by 4 bases and J by 0 bases, with 10 bases between. CDR3 length: 15 residues. This chain's CDR3 is CASSPGSISGNTIYF. In DNA, the CDR3 is TGTGCCAGCAGCCCCGGGAGCATCTCTGGAAACACCATATATTTT.

This clone was recorded only once. This CDR3 is CASSDLVRFDTQYF. CDR3 bases: TGTGCCAGCAGTGACTTGGTTCGTTTCGATACGCAGTATTTT. The chain employs TRBV5-6 and TRBJ2-3; D unresolved. The V end lost 5 bases, the J end lost 6 bases, and 16 bases lay between the germline ends. CDR3 length equals 14 residues. Germline V lookup: CDR1 SGHDT, CDR2 YYEEEE. Together with reference TRBV5-6 and TRBJ2-3, the CDR3 gives the full variable domain: DAGVTQSPTHLIKTRGQQVTLRCSPKSGHDTVSWYQQALGQGPQFIFQYYEEEERQRGNFPDRFSGHQFPNYSSELNVNALLLGDSALYLCASSDLVRFDTQYFGPGTRLTVL.

This clone was seen at least ten times. This chain links TRBV7-2 with TRBJ2-7; 7 positions match TRBD1. V lost 3 bases and J lost 4; bases outside the gene matches: 6. The CDR3 sequence is 14 residues long. CDR1 is SGHTA and CDR2 is FQGNSA in the germline V gene. CDR3 sequence (DNA): TGTGCCAGCAGCTTCCGACAGGGCTCGTACGAGCAGTACTTC. Its protein product is CASSFRQGSYEQYF.

This chain joins TRBV12-3 or TRBV12-4 and TRBJ1-1; D gene uncertain. CDR3 length: 13 residues. The V and J ends lost 5 bases and 9 bases respectively, with 16 bases between them. CDR3 region: CASSRSGRRKAFF. In nucleotides, the CDR3 is TGTGCCAGCAGTCGATCGGGAAGAAGAAAAGCTTTCTTT.

V gene TRBV6-5 combines with J gene TRBJ2-5, with D tentatively TRBD1 (6 bases). Germline V gene data show CDR1 as MNHEY and CDR2 as SVGAGI. CDR3 length equals 14 residues. Trimming pared 8 bases from V and 5 bases from J, leaving 18 bases between. The CDR3 reads CASFFQGLSETQYF. In DNA form, the CDR3 reads TGTGCCAGCTTTTTCCAGGGGCTGTCTGAGACCCAGTACTTC.

The chain carries TRBV5-1 and TRBJ2-3; D perhaps matches TRBD2 (5 bases). Germline CDR1 is SGHRS and CDR2 is YFSETQ. The CDR3 totals 13 residues. Trimming took off 4 bases at V and 4 bases at J, with 10 bases between the two ends. The CDR3 spells CASSARGADTQYF. CDR3 in DNA: TGCGCCAGCAGCGCCCGGGGAGCAGATACGCAGTATTTT. The entire variable domain, with the rest obtained from reference TRBV5-1 and TRBJ2-3, is as follows: KAGVTQTPRYLIKTRGQQVTLSCSPISGHRSVSWYQQTPGQGLQFLFEYFSETQRNKGNFPGRFSGRQFSNSRSEMNVSTLELGDSALYLCASSARGADTQYFGPGTRLTVL.

This sequence joins TRBV19 and TRBJ2-2; possible D gene TRBD2, 6 bases. The CDR3 has 16 amino acids. Germline V lookup: CDR1 LNHDA, CDR2 SQIVND (reference sequence). V lost 3 bases to trimming and J lost 0 bases, with 11 bases between them. CDR3 region: CASSIGGVTNTGELFF. CDR3 coding DNA: TGTGCCAGTAGTATCGGGGGTGTGACGAACACCGGGGAGCTGTTTTTT.

V is TRBV6-5 and J is TRBJ1-1, with TRBD1 as a possible D gene (5 bases). V lost 1 base and J 10 bases, leaving 16 bases between the germline ends. Germline V gene data show CDR1 as MNHEY and CDR2 as SVGAGI. The CDR3 consists of 14 residues. The CDR3 bases are TGTGCCAGCAGTTACTTCCCCCCGACGGGGGGAGCTTTCTTT. Translated, it gives CASSYFPPTGGAFF.